This T cell receptor beta chain was captured in a study of blood T cell repertoires in COVID-19. Study background: The study drew acute and convalescent COVID-19 samples from the United States, Italy and Spain. Sources were T cells, B-cell-depleted T cells, or PBMCs; the material itself was cDNA or gDNA.

CDR3 length: 12 residues. V lost 6 bases and J lost 6, with 8 bases in between. Germline V gene data show CDR1 as SGHTA and CDR2 as FQGNSA. The authors' processing: It was from reference gene primer amplification that nucleated cell counts were estimated. Profiling relied on immunoSEQ multiplex PCR, and the TCRdb table lists in-frame clones only, not all of them. That table furnishes V, J and clone size, whereas the DNA furnished D and trimming. The sample has roughly 500,000 clones, approximately 83% seen once. This TCR was recovered from a human donor in a cohort sampled during active COVID-19. The sample comprised peripheral blood. The rearrangement joins TRBV7-2 to TRBJ2-2; unclear D gene. CDR3 sequence (DNA): TGTGCCAGCAGTGTAGGAGCCGGGGAGCTGTTTTTT. Its protein product is CASSVGAGELFF.